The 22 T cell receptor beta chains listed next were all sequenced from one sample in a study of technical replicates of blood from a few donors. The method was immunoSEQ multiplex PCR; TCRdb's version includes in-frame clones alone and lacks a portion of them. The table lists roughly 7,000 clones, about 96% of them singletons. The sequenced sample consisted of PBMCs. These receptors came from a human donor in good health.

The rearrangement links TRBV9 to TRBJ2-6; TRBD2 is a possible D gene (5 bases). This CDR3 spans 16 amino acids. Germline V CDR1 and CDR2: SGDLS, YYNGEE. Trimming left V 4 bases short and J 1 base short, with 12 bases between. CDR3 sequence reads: CASSSRTLSGANVLTF. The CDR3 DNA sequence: TGTGCCAGCAGCTCCCGGACTTTATCTGGGGCCAACGTCCTGACTTTC.

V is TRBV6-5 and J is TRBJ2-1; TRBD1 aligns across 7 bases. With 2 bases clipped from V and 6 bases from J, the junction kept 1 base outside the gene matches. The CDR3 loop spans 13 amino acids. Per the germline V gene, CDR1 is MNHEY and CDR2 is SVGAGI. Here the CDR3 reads CASSYRQGNEQFF. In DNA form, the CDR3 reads TGTGCCAGCAGTTACCGACAGGGCAATGAGCAGTTCTTC.

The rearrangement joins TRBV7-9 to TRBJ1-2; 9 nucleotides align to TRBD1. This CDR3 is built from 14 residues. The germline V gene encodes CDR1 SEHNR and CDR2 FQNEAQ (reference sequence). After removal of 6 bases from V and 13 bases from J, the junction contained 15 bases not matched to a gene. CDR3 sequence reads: CASRRFPDRGFSTF. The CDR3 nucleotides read TGTGCCAGCAGGCGCTTTCCGGACAGGGGCTTTTCCACCTTC.

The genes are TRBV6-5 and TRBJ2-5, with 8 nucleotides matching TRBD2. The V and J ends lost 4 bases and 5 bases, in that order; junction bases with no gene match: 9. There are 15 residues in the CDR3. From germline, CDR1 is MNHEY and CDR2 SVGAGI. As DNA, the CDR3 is TGTGCCAGCAGTTCCCCCCGGGAGGGCCGCGAGACCCAGTACTTC. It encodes CASSSPREGRETQYF.

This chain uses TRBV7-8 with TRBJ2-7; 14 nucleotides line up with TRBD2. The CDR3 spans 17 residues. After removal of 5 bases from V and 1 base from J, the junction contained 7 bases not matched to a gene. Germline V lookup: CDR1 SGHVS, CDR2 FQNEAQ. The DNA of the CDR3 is TGTGCCAGCAGCCCATGGACTAGCGGGAGGACTTCCTACGAGCAGTACTTC. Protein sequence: CASSPWTSGRTSYEQYF.

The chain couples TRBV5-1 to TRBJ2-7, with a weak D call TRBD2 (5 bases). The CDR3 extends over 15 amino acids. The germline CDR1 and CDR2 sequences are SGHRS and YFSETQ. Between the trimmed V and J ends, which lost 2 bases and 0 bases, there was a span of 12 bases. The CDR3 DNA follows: TGCGCCAGCAGCTTTGACGGGATCTACTCCTACGAGCAGTACTTC. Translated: CASSFDGIYSYEQYF. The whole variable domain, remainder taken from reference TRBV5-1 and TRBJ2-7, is KAGVTQTPRYLIKTRGQQVTLSCSPISGHRSVSWYQQTPGQGLQFLFEYFSETQRNKGNFPGRFSGRQFSNSRSEMNVSTLELGDSALYLCASSFDGIYSYEQYFGPGTRLTVT.

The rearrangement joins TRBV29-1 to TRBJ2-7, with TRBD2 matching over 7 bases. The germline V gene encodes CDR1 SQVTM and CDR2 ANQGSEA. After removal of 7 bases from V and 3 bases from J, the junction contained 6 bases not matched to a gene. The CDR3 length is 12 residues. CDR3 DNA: TGCAGCGCCCTGGGGAGGGACTACGAGCAGTACTTC. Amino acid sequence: CSALGRDYEQYF.

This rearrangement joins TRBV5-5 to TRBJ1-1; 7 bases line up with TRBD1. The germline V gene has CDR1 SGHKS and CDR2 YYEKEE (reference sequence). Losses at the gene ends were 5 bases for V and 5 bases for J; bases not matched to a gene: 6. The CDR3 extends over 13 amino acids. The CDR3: CASRGQFYTEAFF. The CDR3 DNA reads TGTGCCAGCAGGGGACAGTTTTATACTGAAGCTTTCTTT. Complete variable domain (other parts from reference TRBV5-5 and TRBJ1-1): DAGVTQSPTHLIKTRGQQVTLRCSPISGHKSVSWYQQVLGQGPQFIFQYYEKEERGRGNFPDRFSARQFPNYSSELNVNALLLGDSALYLCASRGQFYTEAFFGQGTRLTVV.

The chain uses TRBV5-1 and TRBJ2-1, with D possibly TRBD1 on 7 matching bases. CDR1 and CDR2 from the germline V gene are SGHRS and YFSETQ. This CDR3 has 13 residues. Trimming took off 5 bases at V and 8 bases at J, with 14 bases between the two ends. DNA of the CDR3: TGCGCCAGCAGGCCCCAGGGGGAGGATGAGCAGTTCTTC. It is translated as CASRPQGEDEQFF.

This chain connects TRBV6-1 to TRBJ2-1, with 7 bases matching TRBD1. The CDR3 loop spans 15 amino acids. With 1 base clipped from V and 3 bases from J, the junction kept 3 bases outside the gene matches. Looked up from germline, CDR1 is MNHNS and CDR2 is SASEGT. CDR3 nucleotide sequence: TGTGCCAGCAGTGAAGAAGCAGGGGGCTACAATGAGCAGTTCTTC. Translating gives CASSEEAGGYNEQFF.

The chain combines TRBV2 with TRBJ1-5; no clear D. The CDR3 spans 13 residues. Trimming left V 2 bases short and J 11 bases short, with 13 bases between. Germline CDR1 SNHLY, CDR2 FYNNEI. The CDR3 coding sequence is TGTGCCAGCAGTGAAAGGGAGGGTATGGCCCAGCATTTT. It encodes CASSEREGMAQHF.

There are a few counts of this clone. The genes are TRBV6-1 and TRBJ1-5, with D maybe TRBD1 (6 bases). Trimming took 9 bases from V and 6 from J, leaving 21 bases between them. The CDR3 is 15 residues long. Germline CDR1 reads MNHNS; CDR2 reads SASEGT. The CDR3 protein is CASRTGSDAGQPQHF. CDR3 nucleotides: TGTGCCAGTCGTACAGGGTCCGATGCGGGTCAGCCCCAGCATTTT.

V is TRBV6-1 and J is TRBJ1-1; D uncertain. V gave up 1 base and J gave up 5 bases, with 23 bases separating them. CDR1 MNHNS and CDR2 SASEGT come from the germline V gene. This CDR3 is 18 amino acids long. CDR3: CASSEEFPKLGAGTEAFF. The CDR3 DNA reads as TGTGCCAGCAGTGAAGAGTTCCCCAAACTGGGAGCGGGAACTGAAGCTTTCTTT.

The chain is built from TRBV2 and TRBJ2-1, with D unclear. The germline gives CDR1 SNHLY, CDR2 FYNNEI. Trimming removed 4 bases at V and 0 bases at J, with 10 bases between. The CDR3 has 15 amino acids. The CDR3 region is CASSAAERSYNEQFF. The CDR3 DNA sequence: TGTGCCAGCAGTGCGGCGGAACGCTCCTACAATGAGCAGTTCTTC.

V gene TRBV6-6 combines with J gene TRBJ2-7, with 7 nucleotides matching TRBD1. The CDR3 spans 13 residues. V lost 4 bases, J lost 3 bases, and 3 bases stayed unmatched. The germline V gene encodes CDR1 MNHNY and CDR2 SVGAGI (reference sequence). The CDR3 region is CASSLGTDYEQYF. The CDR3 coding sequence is TGTGCCAGCAGTTTAGGGACAGACTACGAGCAGTACTTC.

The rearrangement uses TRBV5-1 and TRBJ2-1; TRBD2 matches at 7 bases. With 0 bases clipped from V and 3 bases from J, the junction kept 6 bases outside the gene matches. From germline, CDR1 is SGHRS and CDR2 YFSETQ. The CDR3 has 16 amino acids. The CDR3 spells CASSLEGLSHYNEQFF. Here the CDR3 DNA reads TGCGCCAGCAGCTTGGAGGGACTATCTCACTACAATGAGCAGTTCTTC.

CDR3 amino acids: CASSTGTGESWNEQFF. CDR3 DNA: TGTGCCAGCTCGACTGGGACTGGGGAGTCATGGAATGAGCAGTTCTTC. The chain joins TRBV18 to TRBJ2-1, with TRBD2 as a possible D gene (6 bases). The CDR3 extends over 16 amino acids. Looked up from germline, CDR1 is KGHSH and CDR2 is LQKENI. V was clipped by 6 bases and J by 7 bases, with 22 bases between them.

This CDR3 is CASSGGAGETQYF. The CDR3 DNA reads TGTGCCAGCAGCGGAGGGGCTGGGGAGACCCAGTACTTC. V and J are TRBV7-9 and TRBJ2-5; a possible D gene is TRBD2 (6 bases). The V gene's germline CDR1 is SEHNR and CDR2 FQNEAQ (reference sequence). This CDR3 is built from 13 residues. V gave up 5 bases and J gave up 5 bases, with 12 bases separating them.

The CDR3 nucleotides are TGTGCCAGCAGTTCCGGACTCTCACAAGCCAAAAACATTCAGTACTTC. Its translation: CASSSGLSQAKNIQYF. This chain uses TRBV6-5 with TRBJ2-4; weak D call: TRBD2 (5 bases). The CDR3 sequence is 16 residues long. V was trimmed by 4 bases and J by 0 bases, leaving 13 bases between them. CDR1 and CDR2 from the germline V gene are MNHEY and SVGAGI.

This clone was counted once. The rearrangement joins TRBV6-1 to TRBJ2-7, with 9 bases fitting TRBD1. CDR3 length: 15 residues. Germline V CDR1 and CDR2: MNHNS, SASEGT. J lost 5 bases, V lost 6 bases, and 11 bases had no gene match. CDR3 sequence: CASRRPGQGVHEQYF. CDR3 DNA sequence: TGTGCCAGCAGGAGACCGGGACAGGGAGTACACGAGCAGTACTTC.

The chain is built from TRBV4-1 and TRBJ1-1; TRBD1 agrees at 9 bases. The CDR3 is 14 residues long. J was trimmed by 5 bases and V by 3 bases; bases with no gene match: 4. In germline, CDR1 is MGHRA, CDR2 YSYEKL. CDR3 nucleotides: TGCGCCAGCAGCCAGGGGGACAGGGTGACTGAAGCTTTCTTT. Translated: CASSQGDRVTEAFF.

The CDR3, as DNA: TGTGCCAGCAGTCCTCCGGGGGCTGGGGCCAACGTCCTGACTTTC. Translation: CASSPPGAGANVLTF. The chain uses TRBV28 and TRBJ2-6, with D possibly TRBD2 on 6 matching bases. CDR3 length: 15 residues. V shed 5 bases and J shed 2 bases, with 10 bases lying between them. Germline V gives CDR1 MDHEN, CDR2 SYDVKM.